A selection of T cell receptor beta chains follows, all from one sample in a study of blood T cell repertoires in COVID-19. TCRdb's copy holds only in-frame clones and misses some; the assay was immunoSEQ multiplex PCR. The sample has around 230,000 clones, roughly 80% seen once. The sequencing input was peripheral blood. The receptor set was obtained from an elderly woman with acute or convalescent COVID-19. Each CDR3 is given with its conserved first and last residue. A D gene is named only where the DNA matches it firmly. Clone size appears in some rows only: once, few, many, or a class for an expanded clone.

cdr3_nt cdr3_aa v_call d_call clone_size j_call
TGTGCCAGCAGTGAAGAACAGGGGTTTCGGCCCCTCCACTTT CASSEEQGFRPLHF TRBV6-1 TRBD1 NA TRBJ1-6
TGCGCCAGCAGTGACCGGAGGGGACAGGGAACAGATACGCAGTATTTT CASSDRRGQGTDTQYF TRBV10-1 TRBD1 NA TRBJ2-3
TGTGCCAGCAGCCCCCCTGGCACAGATACGCAGTATTTT CASSPPGTDTQYF TRBV7-9 NA NA TRBJ2-3
TGCGCCAGCAGGACTACAGAGACTAGCACAGATACGCAGTATTTT CASRTTETSTDTQYF TRBV10-2 NA NA TRBJ2-3
TGTGCCAGCAGCTTAGAGGGGAGGGGCACAGATACGCAGTATTTT CASSLEGRGTDTQYF TRBV7-2 TRBD2 many TRBJ2-3
TGTGCCAGCAGCAGCGACAGGAATCAGCCCCAGCATTTT CASSSDRNQPQHF TRBV6-5 NA NA TRBJ1-5
TGTGCCAGCAGTGATATGGGGGCCCCGAGCACTGAAGCTTTCTTT CASSDMGAPSTEAFF TRBV6-1 NA NA TRBJ1-1
TGTGCCAGCAGTTTATCCCCGTCCCTAACCTATGGCTACACCTTC CASSLSPSLTYGYTF TRBV27 NA NA TRBJ1-2
TGTGCCAGTAGTACACAGGGGGCAGGTTTATATGGCTACACCTTC CASSTQGAGLYGYTF TRBV19 TRBD1 NA TRBJ1-2
TGTGCCAGCAGCCATCTGCGGGGGTCGGACGGCACCGGGGAGCTGTTTTTT CASSHLRGSDGTGELFF TRBV7-6 TRBD2 NA TRBJ2-2
TGTGCCAGCAGAGCGAACGGACAGGATCTAGGCTACACCTTC CASRANGQDLGYTF TRBV28 TRBD1 few TRBJ1-2
TGTGCCAGCAGCTTATTCAGAGGGCGCGAGCAGTACTTC CASSLFRGREQYF TRBV11-2 NA NA TRBJ2-7
TGTGCCTGGAGTGTAGTCCGGGAGGCATACATTCAGTACTTC CAWSVVREAYIQYF TRBV30 TRBD2 NA TRBJ2-4
TGTGCCTGGACTTGGCTTCATGAAGCTTTCTTT CAWTWLHEAFF TRBV30 NA NA TRBJ1-1
TGTGCCAGCAGCTTAGGGACAGCAAACACTGAAGCTTTCTTT CASSLGTANTEAFF TRBV7-9 NA NA TRBJ1-1
TGCAGTGCTAGAAGGGGGGGGCCCCAGCATTTT CSARRGGPQHF TRBV20-1 NA few TRBJ1-5
TGTGCCAGCAGCTTAAACTTTGCCCCAGATACGCAGTATTTT CASSLNFAPDTQYF TRBV7-3 NA NA TRBJ2-3
TGTGCCAGCAGCCAGACTAGCGGGAGGTTCGATGAGCAGTTCTTC CASSQTSGRFDEQFF TRBV7-9 TRBD2 NA TRBJ2-1
TGCGCCAGCATCTACAGGGTAGGAGAGACCCAGTACTTC CASIYRVGETQYF TRBV5-1 NA once TRBJ2-5
TGTGCCAGCAGCCAAAGTATAAAACAGATAGAAAAACTGTTTTTT CASSQSIKQIEKLFF TRBV3-1/TRBV3-2 NA few TRBJ1-4
TGTGCCAGCTCACCTTTACAGGTCACGAATGAGCAGTTCTTC CASSPLQVTNEQFF TRBV18 NA NA TRBJ2-1
TGTGCCAGCAGCTTGAGCAGGGCCCCAGAGACCCAGTACTTC CASSLSRAPETQYF TRBV5-6 NA NA TRBJ2-5
TGTGCCAGCAGCCGACGCGGGAGCTCCTACGAGCAGTACTTC CASSRRGSSYEQYF TRBV6-5 TRBD2 NA TRBJ2-7
TGTGCCAGCAGCGTAGGCACAGTAGTGAACACTGAAGCTTTCTTT CASSVGTVVNTEAFF TRBV9 NA few TRBJ1-1
TGCAGTGCTAGTCGGCGGAATAATTCACCCCTCCACTTT CSASRRNNSPLHF TRBV20-1 NA NA TRBJ1-6
TGTGCCAGTAGTGTTAGAGAGACCCAGTACTTC CASSVRETQYF TRBV19 NA NA TRBJ2-5
TGCGCCAGCAGCCCTGGACAGACAACTAATGAAAAACTGTTTTTT CASSPGQTTNEKLFF TRBV5-1 NA NA TRBJ1-4
TGTGCCAGCGGGACAGGGGGCAATTCACCCCTCCACTTT CASGTGGNSPLHF TRBV2 TRBD1 NA TRBJ1-6
TGTGCCAGCAGCTTAAGAGGGTTAGGGGGTGAAAAACTGTTTTTT CASSLRGLGGEKLFF TRBV13 NA NA TRBJ1-4
TGTGCTAGTGGTTCGAAACAGGGACGAGGGATTCAGCCCCAGCATTTT CASGSKQGRGIQPQHF TRBV12-5 NA once TRBJ1-5
TGTGCCAGTAGTCGACAGGGACCAGATACGCAGTATTTT CASSRQGPDTQYF TRBV19 TRBD1 NA TRBJ2-3
TGTGCCAGCAGTCTTAGCTCTGGAAACACCATATATTTT CASSLSSGNTIYF TRBV6-5 NA NA TRBJ1-3
TGTGCCAGCAGTCGGGGACAGCCTACCAATCAGCCCCAGCATTTT CASSRGQPTNQPQHF TRBV2 TRBD1 NA TRBJ1-5
TGTGCCAGTAGTAGCGGGACAGTGAGTGCCCAAGAGACCCAGTACTTC CASSSGTVSAQETQYF TRBV19 NA NA TRBJ2-5
TGTGCCAGCAGCAATACCTACAGGGATAGCAATCAGCCCCAGCATTTT CASSNTYRDSNQPQHF TRBV27 NA NA TRBJ1-5
TGTGCCAGTAGTCCGCAAGGGGTCAGAGTGACCCAGTACTTC CASSPQGVRVTQYF TRBV19 NA NA TRBJ2-5
TGTGCTGCGACAGGGCGTATTTTCGCCGGGGAGCTGTTTTTT CAATGRIFAGELFF TRBV19 TRBD1 NA TRBJ2-2
TGTGCCAGCAGTCGGACTAGCGCAACCTACGAGCAGTACTTC CASSRTSATYEQYF TRBV6-6 TRBD2 NA TRBJ2-7
TGTGCCAGCAGTTTTGGTAGCAAAGAGACCCAGTACTTC CASSFGSKETQYF TRBV28 NA once TRBJ2-5
TGTGCCAGCAGCCAAGACAGGGATCAGCCCCAGCATTTT CASSQDRDQPQHF TRBV11-2 TRBD1 NA TRBJ1-5
TGTGCCAGCACCTCCGGGACAGGGACTGCTAATGAAAAACTGTTTTTT CASTSGTGTANEKLFF TRBV28 TRBD1 NA TRBJ1-4
TGTGCCAGCAGCTTTGGACGAAGGGGCACTGAAGCTTTCTTT CASSFGRRGTEAFF TRBV3-1/TRBV3-2 NA NA TRBJ1-1
TGTGCCAGCAGTTTCGGGACAGGGGAGTCCTACGAGCAGTACTTC CASSFGTGESYEQYF TRBV6-5 TRBD1 once TRBJ2-7
TGTGCCAGCTCACCACCGACAGCGTCAACCACAGATACGCAGTATTTT CASSPPTASTTDTQYF TRBV18 NA NA TRBJ2-3
TGTGCCAGCAGCTTAACGGGACAGCCGAGGGATGGCTACACCTTC CASSLTGQPRDGYTF TRBV7-3 TRBD1 NA TRBJ1-2
TGCGCCAGCAGGCTAGCGGGAGAGTACTTC CASRLAGEYF TRBV23-1 TRBD2 NA TRBJ2-7
TGCGCCAGCAGCTTGGCCCCTCAGGGGGCCTCCTACGAGCAGTACTTC CASSLAPQGASYEQYF TRBV5-1 TRBD1 NA TRBJ2-7
TGTGCCAGCAGTGCCGGGGGGGGGACAGGGCTCAATCAGCCCCAGCATTTT CASSAGGGTGLNQPQHF TRBV28 TRBD1 NA TRBJ1-5
TGTGCCAGCAGCTTAGTCGGAGCACCAAGGGCTTTCTTT CASSLVGAPRAFF TRBV7-9 NA NA TRBJ1-1